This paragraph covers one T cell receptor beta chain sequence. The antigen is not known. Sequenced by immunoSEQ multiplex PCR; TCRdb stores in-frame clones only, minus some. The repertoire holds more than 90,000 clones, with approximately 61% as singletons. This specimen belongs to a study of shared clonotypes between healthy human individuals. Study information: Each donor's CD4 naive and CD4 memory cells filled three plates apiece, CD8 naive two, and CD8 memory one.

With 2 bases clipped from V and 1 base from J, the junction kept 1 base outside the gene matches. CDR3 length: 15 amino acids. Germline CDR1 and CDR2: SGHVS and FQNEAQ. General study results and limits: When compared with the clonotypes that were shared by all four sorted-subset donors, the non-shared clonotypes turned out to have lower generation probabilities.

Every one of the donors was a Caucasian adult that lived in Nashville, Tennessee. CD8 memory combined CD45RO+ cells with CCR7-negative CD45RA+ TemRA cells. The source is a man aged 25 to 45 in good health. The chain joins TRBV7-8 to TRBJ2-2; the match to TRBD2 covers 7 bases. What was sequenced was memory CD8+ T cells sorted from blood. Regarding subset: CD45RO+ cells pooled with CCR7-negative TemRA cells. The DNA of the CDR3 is TGTGCCAGCAGCTTATCTAGCGGGAACACCGGGGAGCTGTTTTTT. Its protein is CASSLSSGNTGELFF. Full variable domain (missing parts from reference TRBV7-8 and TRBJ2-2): GAGVSQSPRYKVAKRGQDVALRCDPISGHVSLFWYQQALGQGPEFLTYFQNEAQLDKSGLPSDRFFAERPEGSVSTLKIQRTQQEDSAVYLCASSLSSGNTGELFFGEGSRLTVL.